The present TCR beta chain was sequenced within a study of tumor-infiltrating lymphocytes in primary liver carcinoma. The wider study: Those sampled were patients whose primary liver carcinoma was treated by surgical resection. Regarding the study as a whole: Pairs of tumor regions overlapped more than tumor-adjacent and tumor-blood pairs did. A significantly higher top-250-clone fraction was found in tumors than in blood (p = 0.039). Unsorted bulk sampling ruled out any CD4+ versus CD8+ repertoire comparison.

Germline DNA was also extracted, with blood RNA taken from unsorted whole blood. In germline, CDR1 is MNHNS, CDR2 SASEGT. This CDR3 has 15 amino acids. Between the trimmed V and J ends, which lost 7 bases and 4 bases, there was a span of 19 bases. The authors made TCR beta cDNA from roughly 480 ng total RNA with a constant-region primer. Nested multiplex PCR, run for three rounds with slightly modified ARM-PCR, yielded TCR beta libraries. Forward primers for TRBV1-TRBV30 and a C-beta reverse primer served the first two PCR rounds, at about 9 cycles each. TCRdb called the multiplex PCR reads again in MiXCR, with one record for every CDR3 protein. This table has 300,000 to 350,000 distinct CDR3 sequences, roughly 61% appearing once. Concerning this clonotype: The antigen remains unidentified. This sequence may be a read error, since a much larger clone differs from it by one base.

The sequence was collected from a man between 40 and 49 years old with primary liver carcinoma and hepatitis B virus infection. The chain carries TRBV6-1 and TRBJ2-5; perhaps TRBD1 as D (6 bases). The specimen was peripheral blood. The CDR3 DNA reads as TGTGCCAGCACTTTAGGCGACAGGCCCCCAGAGACCCAGTACTTC. Amino acid sequence: CASTLGDRPPETQYF.